Listed here are 21 T cell receptor beta chains from one sample, sequenced in a study of T cells in Graves' hyperthyroidism and ophthalmopathy. Amplification targeted TCR beta CDR3 regions from RNA transcripts. A first-round RT-PCR of the TCR CDR3 used the HTBI primer set. Using its own MiXCR run on the multiplex PCR reads, TCRdb lists one record per CDR3 protein. This sample has some 770,000 distinct CDR3 sequences, with about a sixth found just once. What was sequenced was blood. Receptors were obtained from a man between 18 and 29 years old with Graves' hyperthyroidism.

This chain uses TRBV28 with TRBJ2-1; TRBD1 is a possible D gene (6 bases). CDR3 length: 15 residues. The V and J ends lost 5 bases and 4 bases respectively, with 15 bases between them. The V gene's germline CDR1 is MDHEN and CDR2 SYDVKM. DNA of the CDR3: TGTGCCAGCAGTCTGGGGGCGGTTGGATACAATGAGCAGTTCTTC. Encoded protein: CASSLGAVGYNEQFF.

This clonotype has ten or more counts. The chain links TRBV28 to TRBJ2-5, with D maybe TRBD2 (6 bases). The V gene lost 6 bases and the J gene lost 4 bases, with 15 bases spanning the gap. Germline V gene data show CDR1 as MDHEN and CDR2 as SYDVKM. The CDR3 runs to 14 residues. CDR3 amino acids: CASRPQLGGETQYF. As DNA, the CDR3 is TGTGCCAGCAGACCTCAATTGGGGGGAGAGACCCAGTACTTC.

The sample holds a few counts of this clonotype. The rearrangement uses TRBV5-1 and TRBJ2-7; D is unresolved. This CDR3 contains 15 residues. Trimming stripped 0 bases from V and 0 bases from J, with 10 bases between. Germline V gives CDR1 SGHRS, CDR2 YFSETQ. The CDR3 is CASSLDGYHSYEQYF. Written as DNA, the CDR3 is TGCGCCAGCAGCTTGGACGGGTACCACTCCTACGAGCAGTACTTC.

The chain has TRBV6-1 and TRBJ1-3, with D possibly TRBD1 on 5 matching bases. CDR3 length: 13 residues. V lost 3 bases to trimming and J lost 4 bases, with 7 bases between them. Germline V lookup: CDR1 MNHNS, CDR2 SASEGT. CDR3 coding DNA: TGTGCCAGCAGTGAGGGGCGAGGAAACACCATATATTTT. It specifies CASSEGRGNTIYF.

This chain connects TRBV10-1 to TRBJ2-7; TRBD2 aligns across 8 bases. This CDR3 has 14 residues. V shed 4 bases, J shed 2 bases, and the junction held 4 bases outside the gene matches. Germline V gene lookup returns CDR1 WNHNN and CDR2 SYGVQD (reference sequence). The CDR3: CASSGGLGTYEQYF. CDR3 nucleotide sequence: TGCGCCAGCAGTGGGGGACTAGGGACCTACGAGCAGTACTTC.

The V gene is TRBV7-9, the J gene TRBJ2-7; D is undetermined. The CDR3 is 13 amino acids. Trimming shortened V by 2 bases and J by 5 bases, and 10 bases separated the two germline ends. Germline CDR1 SEHNR, CDR2 FQNEAQ (reference sequence). In DNA form, the CDR3 reads TGTGCCAGCAGCTTAAGTCCGGTACACGAGCAGTACTTC. This encodes CASSLSPVHEQYF. Full variable domain (missing parts from reference TRBV7-9 and TRBJ2-7): DTGVSQNPRHKITKRGQNVTFRCDPISEHNRLYWYRQTLGQGPEFLTYFQNEAQLEKSRLLSDRFSAERPKGSFSTLEIQRTEQGDSAMYLCASSLSPVHEQYFGPGTRLTVT.

This clonotype was seen many times. J is TRBJ2-1 and V is TRBV28; no reliable D call. Germline V lookup: CDR1 MDHEN, CDR2 SYDVKM. Trimming left V 4 bases short and J 10 bases short, with 11 bases between. The CDR3 runs 12 residues. CDR3 sequence: CASSSRQGEQFF. The CDR3 DNA is TGTGCCAGCAGTTCTAGACAAGGCGAGCAGTTCTTC.

The sample holds many counts of this clonotype. V usage is TRBV30 and J usage is TRBJ2-3; 11 nucleotides match TRBD2. Germline CDR1 and CDR2: GTSNPN and SVGIG (reference sequence). J was trimmed by 3 bases and V by 1 base; bases with no gene match: 15. This CDR3 comprises 19 residues. The CDR3 spells CAWSALPGLAERGTDTQYF. CDR3 DNA sequence: TGTGCCTGGAGTGCCCTGCCGGGACTAGCGGAGAGAGGGACAGATACGCAGTATTTT.

In its sample, this clonotype was seen a few times. This chain joins TRBV12-3 or TRBV12-4 and TRBJ2-7; D gene unclear. Trimming left V 1 base short and J 6 bases short, with 10 bases between. The CDR3 has 13 residues. This CDR3 reads CASSLVYGSEQYF. In DNA form, the CDR3 reads TGTGCCAGCAGTTTAGTGTATGGGTCCGAGCAGTACTTC.

Concerning this clonotype: This may be a read error, as it is one base from a much larger clone. The chain employs TRBV2 and TRBJ2-7; 10 positions match TRBD2. Germline V gives CDR1 SNHLY, CDR2 FYNNEI. The V segment lost 7 bases and the J segment 6 bases; nucleotides outside the gene matches: 9. CDR3 length equals 14 residues. The CDR3 loop is CASKTSGGAGEQYF. The CDR3 DNA follows: TGTGCCAGCAAGACCAGCGGGGGGGCCGGCGAGCAGTACTTC. The complete variable domain, with remaining parts taken from reference TRBV2 and TRBJ2-7, reads EPEVTQTPSHQVTQMGQEVILRCVPISNHLYFYWYRQILGQKVEFLVSFYNNEISEKSEIFDDQFSVERPDGSNFTLKIRSTKLEDSAMYFCASKTSGGAGEQYFGPGTRLTVT.

This chain joins TRBV5-5 and TRBJ2-1; tentative D call: TRBD2 (8 bases). The DNA end is a closer match to TRBJ2-7, so the J assignment may be wrong. Germline lookup yields CDR1 SGHKS and CDR2 YYEKEE (reference sequence). This CDR3 is built from 16 residues. CDR3 residues: CASTKRGLAGYNEQYF. As DNA, the CDR3 is TGTGCCAGCACCAAAAGGGGGCTAGCGGGTTACAATGAGCAGTACTTC.

This clonotype was seen ten or more times. The chain links TRBV27 to TRBJ2-1; possibly TRBD2 for D (6 bases). V was trimmed by 5 bases and J by 0 bases, leaving 14 bases between them. Germline CDR1 is MNHEY and CDR2 is SMNVEV (reference sequence). The CDR3 has 16 residues. Here the CDR3 reads CASSTWTTSSYNEQFF. CDR3 bases: TGTGCCAGCAGTACATGGACTACGAGCTCCTACAATGAGCAGTTCTTC.

The chain employs TRBV9 and TRBJ2-7; D is uncertain. The ends were cut back, 3 bases at V and 0 bases at J, with 13 bases in the middle. The germline V gene has CDR1 SGDLS and CDR2 YYNGEE. The CDR3 runs 15 residues. The CDR3 coding sequence is TGTGCCAGCAGCGCCGATCCAGACGCCTCCTACGAGCAGTACTTC. It translates to CASSADPDASYEQYF.

In its sample, this clonotype was seen many times. The rearrangement joins TRBV24-1 to TRBJ2-3; 10 nucleotides align to TRBD2. Germline V gene data show CDR1 as KGHDR and CDR2 as SFDVKD. The CDR3 covers 16 residues. J lost 1 base, V lost 4 bases, and 4 bases had no gene match. Here the CDR3 DNA reads TGTGCCACCAGTGACACAGGGACTAGCGGCACAGATACGCAGTATTTT. As protein: CATSDTGTSGTDTQYF.

This clonotype was counted ten times or more. V gene TRBV20-1 combines with J gene TRBJ2-3, with no clear D. The V end lost 3 bases, the J end lost 3 bases, and 10 bases lay between the germline ends. Germline V gives CDR1 DFQATT, CDR2 SNEGSKA (reference sequence). The CDR3 has 13 amino acids. The CDR3 coding sequence is TGCAGTGCTAGTCTGGCAAGGACAGATACGCAGTATTTT. This encodes CSASLARTDTQYF.

The genes are TRBV24-1 and TRBJ2-3; D is ambiguous. The germline CDR1 and CDR2 sequences are KGHDR and SFDVKD. Trimming shortened V by 4 bases and J by 4 bases, and 8 bases separated the two germline ends. CDR3 size: 13 residues. The CDR3 spells CATSDPRADTQYF. CDR3 in DNA: TGTGCCACCAGTGACCCTAGGGCAGATACGCAGTATTTT.

The rearrangement joins TRBV5-5 to TRBJ2-1, with 8 bases matching TRBD2. CDR1 SGHKS and CDR2 YYEKEE come from the germline V gene (reference sequence). This CDR3 is 15 amino acids long. V shed 1 base and J 6 bases; nucleotides not matched to a gene: 6. DNA of the CDR3: TGTGCCAGCAGCTTGACAGCGGGAGTCGGCAATGAGCAGTTCTTC. It is translated as CASSLTAGVGNEQFF.

Many counts were recorded for this clonotype. This chain links TRBV20-1 with TRBJ2-5, with D possibly matching TRBD2 (6 bases). The V end was cut by 2 bases, the J end by 8 bases, with 12 bases between. This CDR3 has 12 residues. The germline V gene has CDR1 DFQATT and CDR2 SNEGSKA (reference sequence). CDR3 sequence reads: CSARFGGETQYF. Here the CDR3 DNA reads TGCAGTGCTAGATTTGGCGGGGAAACCCAGTACTTC.

This chain's CDR3 is CASSVGGLAAYNEQFF. CDR3 DNA: TGTGCCAGCAGCGTGGGGGGACTAGCGGCCTACAATGAGCAGTTCTTC. The chain combines TRBV9 with TRBJ2-1; TRBD2 matches 11 bases. Unmatched junction bases numbered 3, after V lost 2 bases and J lost 2 bases. The CDR3 is 16 amino acids. Germline CDR1 is SGDLS and CDR2 is YYNGEE.

On this clonotype itself: One end of the junction does not line up with germline, which may come from a read error. J is TRBJ2-5 and V is TRBV6-1; D unresolved. Per germline, CDR1 MNHNS and CDR2 SASEGT. The CDR3 totals 17 residues. Here the CDR3 reads CASSEYHMSRQFGRLHF. CDR3 sequence (DNA): TGTGCCAGCAGTGAATATCACATGAGCAGACAATTCGGAAGACTTCACTTC.

To note about this clonotype: This may stem from a read error, because a much larger clone lies one nucleotide away. The chain uses TRBV12-3 or TRBV12-4 and TRBJ1-4; maybe TRBD1 (5 bases). V lost 11 bases to trimming and J lost 7 bases, with 17 bases between them. The CDR3 runs 13 residues. The CDR3 coding sequence is TGTGCCGGCCGCACCCAGGGCGGTGAAAAACTGTTTTTT. Translating it yields CAGRTQGGEKLFF.